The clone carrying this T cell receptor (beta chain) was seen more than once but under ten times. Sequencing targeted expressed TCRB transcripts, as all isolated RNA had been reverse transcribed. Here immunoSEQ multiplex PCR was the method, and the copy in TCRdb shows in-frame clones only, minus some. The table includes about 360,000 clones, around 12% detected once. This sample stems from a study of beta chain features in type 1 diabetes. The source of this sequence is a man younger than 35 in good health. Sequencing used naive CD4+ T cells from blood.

CDR3 bases: TGTGCCAGCAGCATGGTTAGAGGACTTAGCACAGATACGCAGTATTTT. Encoded protein: CASSMVRGLSTDTQYF. This chain connects TRBV21-1 to TRBJ2-3; whether TRBD2, the table's D call, matches the DNA was not checked. TRBV21-1 constitutes a pseudogene. The length of the CDR3 is 16 residues.